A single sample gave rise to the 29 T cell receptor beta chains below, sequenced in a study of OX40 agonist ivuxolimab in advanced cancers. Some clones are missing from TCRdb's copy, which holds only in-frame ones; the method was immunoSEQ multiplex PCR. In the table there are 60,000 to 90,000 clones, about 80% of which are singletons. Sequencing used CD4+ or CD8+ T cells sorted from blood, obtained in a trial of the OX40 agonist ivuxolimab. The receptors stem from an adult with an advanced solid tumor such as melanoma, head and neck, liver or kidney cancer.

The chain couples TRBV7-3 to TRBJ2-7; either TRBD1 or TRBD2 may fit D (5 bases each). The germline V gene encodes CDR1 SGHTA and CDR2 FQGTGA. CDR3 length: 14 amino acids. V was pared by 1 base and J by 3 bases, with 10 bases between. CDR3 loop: CASSLSRGSYEQYF. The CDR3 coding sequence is TGTGCCAGCAGCTTAAGTCGGGGCAGCTACGAGCAGTACTTC.

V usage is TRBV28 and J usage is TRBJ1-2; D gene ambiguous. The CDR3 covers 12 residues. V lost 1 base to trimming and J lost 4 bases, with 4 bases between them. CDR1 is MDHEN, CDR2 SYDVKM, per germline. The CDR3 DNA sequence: TGTGCCAGCAGTTTATCCATCTATGGCTACACCTTC. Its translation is CASSLSIYGYTF.

Here the CDR3 DNA reads TGTGCCAGCAGTCCCCAGCTAGGAGTTATGAACACTGAAGCTTTCTTT. Its protein product is CASSPQLGVMNTEAFF. The chain carries TRBV28 and TRBJ1-1, with no clear D. V was cut by 5 bases and J by 0 bases, with 16 bases left in between. Per the germline V gene, CDR1 is MDHEN and CDR2 is SYDVKM. The CDR3 extends over 16 amino acids. The variable domain in full, completed from reference TRBV28 and TRBJ1-1, reads DVKVTQSSRYLVKRTGEKVFLECVQDMDHENMFWYRQDPGLGLRLIYFSYDVKMKEKGDIPEGYSVSREKKERFSLILESASTNQTSMYLCASSPQLGVMNTEAFFGQGTRLTVV.

CDR3: CASRQGNFDTQYF. In nucleotides, the CDR3 is TGTGCCAGCAGGCAGGGGAACTTCGATACGCAGTATTTT. The chain has TRBV2 and TRBJ2-3, with D tentatively TRBD1 (6 bases). This CDR3 contains 13 residues. Germline assignment: CDR1 SNHLY and CDR2 FYNNEI. V was clipped by 6 bases and J by 6 bases, with 13 bases between them. Based on the CDR3 plus reference TRBV2 and TRBJ2-3, the full variable domain is EPEVTQTPSHQVTQMGQEVILRCVPISNHLYFYWYRQILGQKVEFLVSFYNNEISEKSEIFDDQFSVERPDGSNFTLKIRSTKLEDSAMYFCASRQGNFDTQYFGPGTRLTVL.

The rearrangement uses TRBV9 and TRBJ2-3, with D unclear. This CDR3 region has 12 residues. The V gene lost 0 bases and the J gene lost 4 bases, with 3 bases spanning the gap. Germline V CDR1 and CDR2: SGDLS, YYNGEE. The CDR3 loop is CASSVDADTQYF. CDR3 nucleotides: TGTGCCAGCAGCGTAGATGCAGATACGCAGTATTTT.

CDR3 in DNA: TGTGCCAGCAGCTTAACTGGACTAGCCTATAGTGAGCAGTTCTTC. It yields the protein CASSLTGLAYSEQFF. The gene calls are TRBV7-6 and TRBJ2-1; 8 bases align to TRBD2. After removal of 2 bases from V and 9 bases from J, the junction contained 9 bases not matched to a gene. Germline CDR1 reads SGHVS; CDR2 reads FNYEAQ. The CDR3 runs 15 residues.

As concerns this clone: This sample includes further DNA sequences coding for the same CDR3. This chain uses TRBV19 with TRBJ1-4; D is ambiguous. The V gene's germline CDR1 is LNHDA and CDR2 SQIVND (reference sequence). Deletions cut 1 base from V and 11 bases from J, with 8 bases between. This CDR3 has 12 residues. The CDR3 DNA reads TGTGCCAGTAGTATAGGAGGGAAGAAACTGTTTTTT. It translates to CASSIGGKKLFF. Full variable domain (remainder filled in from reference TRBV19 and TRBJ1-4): DGGITQSPKYLFRKEGQNVTLSCEQNLNHDAMYWYRQDPGQGLRLIYYSQIVNDFQKGDIAEGYSVSREKKESFPLTVTSAQKNPTAFYLCASSIGGKKLFFGSGTQLSVL.

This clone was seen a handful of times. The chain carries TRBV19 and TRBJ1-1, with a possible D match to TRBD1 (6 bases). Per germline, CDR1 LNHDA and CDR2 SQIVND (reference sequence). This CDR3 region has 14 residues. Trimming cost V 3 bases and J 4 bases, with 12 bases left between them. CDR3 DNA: TGTGCCAGTAGTATCATACAGGGCCGCACTGAAGCTTTCTTT. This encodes CASSIIQGRTEAFF.

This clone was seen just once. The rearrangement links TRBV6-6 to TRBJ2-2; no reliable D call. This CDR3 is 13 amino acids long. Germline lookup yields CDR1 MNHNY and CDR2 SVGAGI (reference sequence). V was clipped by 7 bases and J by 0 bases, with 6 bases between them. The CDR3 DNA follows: TGTGCCAGCACGAATCCGAACACCGGGGAGCTGTTTTTT. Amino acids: CASTNPNTGELFF.

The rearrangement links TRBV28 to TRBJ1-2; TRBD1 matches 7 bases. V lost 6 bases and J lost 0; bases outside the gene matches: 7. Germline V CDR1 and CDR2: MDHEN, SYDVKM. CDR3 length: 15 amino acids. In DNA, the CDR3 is TGTGCCAGCAGCCAAACCGGGACAGCTAACTATGGCTACACCTTC. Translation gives CASSQTGTANYGYTF.

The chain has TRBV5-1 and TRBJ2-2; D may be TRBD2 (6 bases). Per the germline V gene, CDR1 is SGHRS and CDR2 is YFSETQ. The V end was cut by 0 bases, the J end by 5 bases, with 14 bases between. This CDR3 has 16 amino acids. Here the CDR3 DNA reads TGCGCCAGCAGCTTGGCTTCTGGCGGGATTACCGGGGAGCTGTTTTTT. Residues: CASSLASGGITGELFF.

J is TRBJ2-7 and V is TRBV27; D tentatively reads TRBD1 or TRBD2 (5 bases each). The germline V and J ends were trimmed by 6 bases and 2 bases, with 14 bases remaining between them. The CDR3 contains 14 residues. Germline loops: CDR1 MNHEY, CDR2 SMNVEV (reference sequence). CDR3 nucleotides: TGTGCCAGCAGCCCGACAGAGGGGACCTACGAGCAGTACTTC. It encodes CASSPTEGTYEQYF.

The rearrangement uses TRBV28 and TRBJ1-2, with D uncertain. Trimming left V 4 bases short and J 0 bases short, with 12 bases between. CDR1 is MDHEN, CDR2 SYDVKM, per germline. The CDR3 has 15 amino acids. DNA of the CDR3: TGTGCCAGCAGTTCGCCTAGGGCAGCTAACTATGGCTACACCTTC. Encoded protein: CASSSPRAANYGYTF.

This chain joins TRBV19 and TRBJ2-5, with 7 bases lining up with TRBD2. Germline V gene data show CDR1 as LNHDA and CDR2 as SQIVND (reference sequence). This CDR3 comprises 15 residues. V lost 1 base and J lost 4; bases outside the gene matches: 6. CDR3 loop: CASSIGGGGVETQYF. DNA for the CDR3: TGTGCCAGTAGTATAGGGGGGGGAGGCGTAGAGACCCAGTACTTC.

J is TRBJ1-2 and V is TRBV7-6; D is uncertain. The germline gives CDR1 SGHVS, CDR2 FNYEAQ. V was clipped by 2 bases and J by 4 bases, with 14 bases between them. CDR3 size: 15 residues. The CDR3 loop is CASSLSQSGSYGYTF. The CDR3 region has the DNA TGTGCCAGCAGCTTATCCCAGTCTGGAAGCTATGGCTACACCTTC. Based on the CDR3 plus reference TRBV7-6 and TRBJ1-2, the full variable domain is GAGVSQSPRYKVTKRGQDVALRCDPISGHVSLYWYRQALGQGPEFLTYFNYEAQQDKSGLPNDRFSAERPEGSISTLTIQRTEQRDSAMYRCASSLSQSGSYGYTFGSGTRLTVV.

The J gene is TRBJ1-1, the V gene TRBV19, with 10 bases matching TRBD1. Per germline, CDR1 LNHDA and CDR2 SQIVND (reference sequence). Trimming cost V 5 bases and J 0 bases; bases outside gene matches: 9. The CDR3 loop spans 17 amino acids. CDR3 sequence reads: CASSSGQGLPLNTEAFF. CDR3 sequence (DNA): TGTGCCAGTAGTTCGGGACAGGGGCTCCCATTGAACACTGAAGCTTTCTTT. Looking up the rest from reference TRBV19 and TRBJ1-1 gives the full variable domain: DGGITQSPKYLFRKEGQNVTLSCEQNLNHDAMYWYRQDPGQGLRLIYYSQIVNDFQKGDIAEGYSVSREKKESFPLTVTSAQKNPTAFYLCASSSGQGLPLNTEAFFGQGTRLTVV.

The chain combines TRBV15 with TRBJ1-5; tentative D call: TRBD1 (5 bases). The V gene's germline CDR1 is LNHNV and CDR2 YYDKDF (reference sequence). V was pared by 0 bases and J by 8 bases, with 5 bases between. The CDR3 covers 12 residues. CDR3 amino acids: CATSREGEPQHF. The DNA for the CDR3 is TGTGCCACCAGCAGAGAAGGGGAGCCCCAGCATTTT.

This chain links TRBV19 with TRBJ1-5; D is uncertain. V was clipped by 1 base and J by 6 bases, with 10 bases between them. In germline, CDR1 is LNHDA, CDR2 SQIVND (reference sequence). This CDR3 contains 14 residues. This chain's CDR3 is CASSIVLFFQPQHF. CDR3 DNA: TGTGCCAGTAGTATAGTACTATTTTTTCAGCCCCAGCATTTT.

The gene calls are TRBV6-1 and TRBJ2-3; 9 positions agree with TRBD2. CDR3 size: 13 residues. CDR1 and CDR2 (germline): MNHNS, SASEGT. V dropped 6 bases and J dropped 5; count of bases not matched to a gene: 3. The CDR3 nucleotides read TGTGCCAGCAGGCGGGGGGGCGGAGATACGCAGTATTTT. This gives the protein CASRRGGGDTQYF.

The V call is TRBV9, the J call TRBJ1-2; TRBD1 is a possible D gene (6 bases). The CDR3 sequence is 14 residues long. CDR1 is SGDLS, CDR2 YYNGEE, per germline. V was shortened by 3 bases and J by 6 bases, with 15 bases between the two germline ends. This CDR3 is CASSAYRAEDGYTF. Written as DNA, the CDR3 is TGTGCCAGCAGCGCCTACAGGGCAGAGGATGGCTACACCTTC.

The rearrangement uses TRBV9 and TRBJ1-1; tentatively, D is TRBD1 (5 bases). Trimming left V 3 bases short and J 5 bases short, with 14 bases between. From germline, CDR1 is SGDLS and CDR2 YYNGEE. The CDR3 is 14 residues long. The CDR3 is CASSARYGGTEAFF. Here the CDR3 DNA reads TGTGCCAGCAGCGCCCGCTATGGGGGAACTGAAGCTTTCTTT. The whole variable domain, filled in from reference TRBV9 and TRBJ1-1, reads DSGVTQTPKHLITATGQRVTLRCSPRSGDLSVYWYQQSLDQGLQFLIQYYNGEERAKGNILERFSAQQFPDLHSELNLSSLELGDSALYFCASSARYGGTEAFFGQGTRLTVV.

The CDR3 reads CASSPDRGYGYTF. In DNA form, the CDR3 reads TGTGCCAGCAGCCCAGACAGGGGCTATGGCTACACCTTC. The rearrangement links TRBV5-6 to TRBJ1-2; 8 bases align to TRBD1. V lost 4 bases to trimming and J lost 4 bases; unmatched junction nucleotides: 3. This CDR3 has 13 residues. CDR1 SGHDT and CDR2 YYEEEE come from the germline V gene.

The CDR3 DNA follows: TGTGCCAGCAGCTTGCAGGGAGGGCCGTCTGGGACCCAGTACTTC. Translating it yields CASSLQGGPSGTQYF. The chain couples TRBV5-4 to TRBJ2-5; 7 bases are shared with TRBD2. The CDR3 length is 15 residues. The trim removed 1 base at V and 7 bases at J, leaving 10 bases unmatched. Germline CDR1 is SGHNT and CDR2 is YYREEE (reference sequence).

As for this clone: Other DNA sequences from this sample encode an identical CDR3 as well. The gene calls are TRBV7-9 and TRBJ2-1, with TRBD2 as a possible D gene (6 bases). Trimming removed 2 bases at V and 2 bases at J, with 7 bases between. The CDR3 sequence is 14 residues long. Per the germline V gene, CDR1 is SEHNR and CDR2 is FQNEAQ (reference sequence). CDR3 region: CASSLTGAYNEQFF. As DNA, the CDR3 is TGTGCCAGCAGCTTAACGGGGGCCTACAATGAGCAGTTCTTC. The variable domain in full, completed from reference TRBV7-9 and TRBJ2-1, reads DTGVSQNPRHKITKRGQNVTFRCDPISEHNRLYWYRQTLGQGPEFLTYFQNEAQLEKSRLLSDRFSAERPKGSFSTLEIQRTEQGDSAMYLCASSLTGAYNEQFFGPGTRLTVL.

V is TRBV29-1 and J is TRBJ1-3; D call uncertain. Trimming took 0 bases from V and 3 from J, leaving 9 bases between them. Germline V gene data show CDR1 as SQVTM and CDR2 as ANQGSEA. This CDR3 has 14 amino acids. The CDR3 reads CSVEEGTSGNTIYF. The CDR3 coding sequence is TGCAGCGTTGAAGAGGGAACGAGTGGAAACACCATATATTTT.

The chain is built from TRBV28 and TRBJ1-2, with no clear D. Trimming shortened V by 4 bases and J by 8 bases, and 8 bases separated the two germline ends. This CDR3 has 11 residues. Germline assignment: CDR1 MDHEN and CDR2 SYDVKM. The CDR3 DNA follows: TGTGCCAGCAGTTCGCGAAGAGGCTACACCTTC. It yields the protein CASSSRRGYTF.

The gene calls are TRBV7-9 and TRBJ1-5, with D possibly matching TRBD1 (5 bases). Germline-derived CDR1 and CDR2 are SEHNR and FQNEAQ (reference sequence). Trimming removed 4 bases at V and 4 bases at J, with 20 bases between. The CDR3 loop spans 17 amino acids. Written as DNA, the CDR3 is TGTGCCAGCAGCTCCATGGGTAGGCAGGGAATGAATCAGCCCCAGCATTTT. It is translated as CASSSMGRQGMNQPQHF. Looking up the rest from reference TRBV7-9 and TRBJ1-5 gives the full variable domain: DTGVSQNPRHKITKRGQNVTFRCDPISEHNRLYWYRQTLGQGPEFLTYFQNEAQLEKSRLLSDRFSAERPKGSFSTLEIQRTEQGDSAMYLCASSSMGRQGMNQPQHFGDGTRLSIL.

The CDR3 DNA is TGTGCCAGCAGCTTCCGGGCCTCAGGGATCTATGGCTACACCTTC. Translating gives CASSFRASGIYGYTF. The chain uses TRBV5-8 and TRBJ1-2; a weak D match, TRBD1 (5 bases). CDR3 size: 15 residues. Germline CDR1 reads SGHTS; CDR2 reads YDEGEE. Trimming removed 2 bases at V and 4 bases at J, with 15 bases between.

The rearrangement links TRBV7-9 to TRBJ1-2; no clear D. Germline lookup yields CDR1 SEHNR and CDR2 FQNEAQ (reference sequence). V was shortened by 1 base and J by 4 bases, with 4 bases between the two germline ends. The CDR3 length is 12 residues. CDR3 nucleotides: TGTGCCAGCAGCTTAGAGGGCTATGGCTACACCTTC. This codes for CASSLEGYGYTF.